This T cell receptor (beta chain) was profiled in a study of T cells after yellow fever vaccination. About the study: SMART-Seq v4 Ultra Low Input prepared the low-cell-number fractions.

MiXCR, applied by TCRdb to the 5' RACE reads, yields one record per CDR3 protein. This sample carries about 160,000 distinct CDR3 sequences, 6.5% to 8.5% of them seen once, and the ten largest clones take approximately 2.5%. On this clonotype: What it binds is not known.

Notes on the study in general: The booster saw the reappearance of most primary-vaccination clones (more than 95% CD4, roughly 87% CD8).

The sequence was obtained from a man in his late teens or twenties who received the YFV17D yellow fever vaccine. Sequencing was performed on CD4+ T cells sorted from PBMCs, taken 5 days after the first yellow fever vaccination.

CDR3 sequence reads: CASSPGQVSPLHF. The CDR3 coding sequence is TGTGCCAGCTCACCAGGGCAGGTTTCACCCCTCCACTTT. The V and J genes are TRBV18 and TRBJ1-6; D is ambiguous. CDR1 is KGHSH, CDR2 LQKENI, per germline. There are 13 residues in the CDR3. Trimming left V 2 bases short and J 9 bases short, with 8 bases between.